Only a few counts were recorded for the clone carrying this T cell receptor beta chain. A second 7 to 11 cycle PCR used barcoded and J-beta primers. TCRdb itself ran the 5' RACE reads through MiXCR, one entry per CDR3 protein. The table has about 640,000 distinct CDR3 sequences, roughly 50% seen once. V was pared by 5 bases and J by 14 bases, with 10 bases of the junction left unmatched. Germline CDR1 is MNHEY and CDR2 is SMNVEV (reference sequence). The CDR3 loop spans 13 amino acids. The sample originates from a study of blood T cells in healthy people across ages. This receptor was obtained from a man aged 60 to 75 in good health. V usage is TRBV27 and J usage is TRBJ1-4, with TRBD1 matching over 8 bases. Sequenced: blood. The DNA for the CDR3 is TGTGCCAGCAGTATCGACAGGGGAGGGACCCTGTTTTTT. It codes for CASSIDRGGTLFF.